This TCR beta chain derives from a study of blood T cell repertoires in COVID-19. About the study: Nucleic acid was either cDNA or gDNA, and it came from T cells, B-cell-depleted T cells, or PBMCs.

The method was immunoSEQ multiplex PCR; TCRdb's version includes in-frame clones alone and lacks a portion of them. The sample has some 100,000 clones; approximately 90% are singletons. With 0 bases clipped from V and 0 bases from J, the junction kept 3 bases outside the gene matches. The CDR3 runs 16 residues. Germline CDR1 is SGDLS and CDR2 is YYNGEE. Sample: peripheral blood. This sequence was found in a human donor in a cohort sampled during active COVID-19. The chain links TRBV9 to TRBJ2-3, with 8 positions matching TRBD2. Written as DNA, the CDR3 is TGTGCCAGCAGCGTAGGTAGCGGGGCTAGCACAGATACGCAGTATTTT. Its translation is CASSVGSGASTDTQYF.